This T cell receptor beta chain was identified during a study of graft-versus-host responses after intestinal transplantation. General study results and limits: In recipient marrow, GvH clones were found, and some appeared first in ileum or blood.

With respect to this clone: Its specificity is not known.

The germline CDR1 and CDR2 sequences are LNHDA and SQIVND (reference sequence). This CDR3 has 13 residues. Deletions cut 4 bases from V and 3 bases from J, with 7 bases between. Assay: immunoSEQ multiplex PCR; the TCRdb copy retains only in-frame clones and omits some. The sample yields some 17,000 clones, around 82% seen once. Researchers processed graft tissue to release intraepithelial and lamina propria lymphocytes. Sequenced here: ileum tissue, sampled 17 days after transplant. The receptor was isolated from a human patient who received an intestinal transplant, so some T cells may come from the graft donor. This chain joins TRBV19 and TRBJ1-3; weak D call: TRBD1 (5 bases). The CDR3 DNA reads TGTGCCAGTAGTAGCCAGGGTGGAAACACCATATATTTT. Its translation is CASSSQGGNTIYF.